One sample yielded the 8 T cell receptor beta chains listed below, sequenced in a study of beta chain features in type 1 diabetes. Study findings and constraints: Type 1 diabetes patients had moderately but significantly shorter TCRB CDR3s in all four CD4+ subsets.

Antigens of these TCRs are unknown. Expressed TCRB transcripts got sequenced, as all isolated RNA was reverse transcribed. Libraries were prepared by immunoSEQ multiplex PCR; TCRdb keeps only in-frame clonotypes and omits some of them. This table has 200,000 to 250,000 clones, approximately 15% appearing once. What was sequenced was naive CD4+ T cells from blood. The receptors shown here come from a man aged 25-40 years with type 1 diabetes.

The V call is TRBV6-1, the J call TRBJ1-1; 8 positions match TRBD1. The CDR3 consists of 13 residues. Germline V CDR1 and CDR2: MNHNS, SASEGT. Trimming cost V 5 bases and J 10 bases; bases outside gene matches: 9. The CDR3 here is CASSNQGAGGAFF. In DNA form, the CDR3 reads TGTGCCAGCAGTAACCAGGGGGCCGGGGGAGCTTTCTTT.

The chain combines TRBV5-1 with TRBJ2-1, with D possibly TRBD2 on 6 matching bases. This CDR3 is 15 amino acids long. Trimming pared 3 bases from V and 7 bases from J, leaving 17 bases between. The germline gives CDR1 SGHRS, CDR2 YFSETQ. CDR3 loop: CASSYGGEIGNEQFF. The CDR3 DNA reads TGCGCCAGCAGCTACGGCGGGGAAATCGGAAATGAGCAGTTCTTC.

This clone was detected a few times. The chain uses TRBV30 and TRBJ1-1, with a tentative D call TRBD1 (5 bases). Per the germline V gene, CDR1 is GTSNPN and CDR2 is SVGIG (reference sequence). Trimming took off 3 bases at V and 6 bases at J, with 8 bases between the two ends. This CDR3 spans 11 amino acids. Here the CDR3 reads CAWSRAAEAFF. CDR3 coding DNA: TGTGCCTGGAGCAGGGCCGCTGAAGCTTTCTTT.

This chain uses TRBV7-9 with TRBJ1-1; the match to TRBD1 covers 7 bases. Trimming cost V 4 bases and J 4 bases; bases outside gene matches: 3. The germline V gene encodes CDR1 SEHNR and CDR2 FQNEAQ (reference sequence). The CDR3 is 13 residues long. DNA of the CDR3: TGTGCCAGCAGCTACAGGGGTGGCACTGAAGCTTTCTTT. Translation: CASSYRGGTEAFF.

This clone was detected a few times. CDR3 sequence reads: CASSLDGDHGYTF. CDR3 coding DNA: TGTGCCAGCAGCTTAGACGGGGATCATGGCTACACCTTC. The chain employs TRBV7-9 and TRBJ1-2; D unresolved. Between the trimmed V and J ends, which lost 1 base and 6 bases, there was a span of 9 bases. The CDR3 contains 13 residues. CDR1 is SEHNR and CDR2 is FQNEAQ in the germline V gene (reference sequence).

The gene calls are TRBV11-3 and TRBJ2-5; D gene unclear. The V gene's germline CDR1 is SGHNT and CDR2 YENEEA. The CDR3 consists of 12 residues. Between the trimmed V and J ends, which lost 0 bases and 4 bases, there was a span of 3 bases. This chain's CDR3 is CASSLDSETQYF. CDR3 DNA: TGTGCCAGCAGCTTAGACTCAGAGACCCAGTACTTC.

This clone appeared a few times. Its ends do not fully match the called genes, so a read error is possible. V usage is TRBV27 and J usage is TRBJ2-5, with D maybe TRBD1 (5 bases). This CDR3 is 14 amino acids long. In germline, CDR1 is MNHEY, CDR2 SMNVEV (reference sequence). As DNA, the CDR3 is TGTGCCAGCAGTTTCGATCAGGGCCAAAAGACCCAGTACTTC. Amino acids: CASSFDQGQKTQYF.

There are a few counts of this clone. Other DNA sequences within the sample encode an identical CDR3. The CDR3 region is CASSVGGQQETQYF. DNA for the CDR3: TGTGCCAGCAGCGTAGGAGGCCAGCAAGAGACCCAGTACTTC. The V and J genes are TRBV9 and TRBJ2-5; D gene ambiguous. Germline lookup yields CDR1 SGDLS and CDR2 YYNGEE. There are 14 residues in the CDR3. The ends were cut back, 0 bases at V and 2 bases at J, with 8 bases in the middle.